A single sample is the source of the 6 T cell receptor beta chains below, sequenced in a study of T cell changes during pregnancy in multiple sclerosis. Sequencing used immunoSEQ multiplex PCR; TCRdb keeps in-frame clones, though not all of them. The sample yields over 80,000 clones, roughly 95% seen once. This material consisted of peripheral blood, taken in the third trimester of pregnancy. The receptors come from a female donor in good health, enrolled as a control in a pregnancy study.

The gene calls are TRBV19 and TRBJ2-7, with D perhaps matching TRBD2 (6 bases). The CDR3 has 17 amino acids. V was shortened by 5 bases and J by 2 bases, with 22 bases between the two germline ends. Germline lookup yields CDR1 LNHDA and CDR2 SQIVND (reference sequence). CDR3 coding DNA: TGTGCCAGTAGTCTAGCGATGAGGGCCGGAGGTCCCTACGAGCAGTACTTC. Translated: CASSLAMRAGGPYEQYF. Full variable domain (missing parts from reference TRBV19 and TRBJ2-7): DGGITQSPKYLFRKEGQNVTLSCEQNLNHDAMYWYRQDPGQGLRLIYYSQIVNDFQKGDIAEGYSVSREKKESFPLTVTSAQKNPTAFYLCASSLAMRAGGPYEQYFGPGTRLTVT.

This clone appeared a single time. V and J are TRBV4-1 and TRBJ2-2; D is unresolved. This CDR3 spans 13 amino acids. Trimming took 4 bases from V and 7 from J, leaving 10 bases between them. Germline CDR1 is MGHRA and CDR2 is YSYEKL. The CDR3 sequence: CASSLRVDGELFF. The CDR3 DNA is TGCGCCAGCAGCCTCCGGGTTGACGGGGAGCTGTTTTTT.

J is TRBJ2-3 and V is TRBV7-2; 8 nucleotides align to TRBD2. CDR1 is SGHTA and CDR2 is FQGNSA in the germline V gene. This CDR3 has 18 residues. With 1 base clipped from V and 2 bases from J, the junction kept 11 bases outside the gene matches. CDR3 DNA sequence: TGTGCCAGCAGCTTAGATTTATCGGCTAGCGGGTACACAGATACGCAGTATTTT. Translation gives CASSLDLSASGYTDTQYF.

This chain joins TRBV5-6 and TRBJ2-1, with D maybe TRBD1 (5 bases). This CDR3 comprises 12 residues. V lost 4 bases and J 8 bases, leaving 10 bases between the germline ends. Germline CDR1 SGHDT, CDR2 YYEEEE. The CDR3, as DNA: TGTGCCAGCAGCCCCCAGGGCTATGAGCAGTTCTTC. Protein: CASSPQGYEQFF.

The chain carries TRBV6-5 and TRBJ2-3; TRBD2 agrees at 11 bases. The CDR3 runs 16 residues. Per the germline V gene, CDR1 is MNHEY and CDR2 is SVGAGI. Trimming at V came to 4 bases and at J to 5 bases, leaving 8 bases not matched to a gene. CDR3 protein: CASSSVGLAGGDTQYF. DNA of the CDR3: TGTGCCAGCAGTTCGGTGGGGCTAGCGGGGGGAGATACGCAGTATTTT.

This chain links TRBV7-2 with TRBJ2-1, with D possibly matching TRBD2 (6 bases). CDR1 SGHTA and CDR2 FQGNSA come from the germline V gene. V was pared by 3 bases and J by 7 bases, with 16 bases between. This CDR3 comprises 15 residues. The CDR3 DNA sequence: TGTGCCAGCAGCTTCTTTCGGGAGACGGGGAATGAGCAGTTCTTC. This codes for CASSFFRETGNEQFF.